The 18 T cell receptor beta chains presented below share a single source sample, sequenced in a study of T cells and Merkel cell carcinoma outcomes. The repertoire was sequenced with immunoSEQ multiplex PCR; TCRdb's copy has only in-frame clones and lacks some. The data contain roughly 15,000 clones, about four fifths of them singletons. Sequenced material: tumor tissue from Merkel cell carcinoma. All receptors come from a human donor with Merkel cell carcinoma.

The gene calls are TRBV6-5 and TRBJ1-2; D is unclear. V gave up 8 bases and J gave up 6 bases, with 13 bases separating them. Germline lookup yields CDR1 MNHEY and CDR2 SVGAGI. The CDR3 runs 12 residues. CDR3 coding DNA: TGTGCCAGCGCTGGATCCTTCGATGGCTACACCTTC. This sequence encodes CASAGSFDGYTF.

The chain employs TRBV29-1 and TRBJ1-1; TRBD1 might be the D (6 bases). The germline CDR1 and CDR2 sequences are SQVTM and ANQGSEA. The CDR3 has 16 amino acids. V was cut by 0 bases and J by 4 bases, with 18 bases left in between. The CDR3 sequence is CSVEDSLRGQGTEAFF. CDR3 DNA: TGCAGCGTTGAAGATTCCCTCAGGGGTCAAGGCACTGAAGCTTTCTTT.

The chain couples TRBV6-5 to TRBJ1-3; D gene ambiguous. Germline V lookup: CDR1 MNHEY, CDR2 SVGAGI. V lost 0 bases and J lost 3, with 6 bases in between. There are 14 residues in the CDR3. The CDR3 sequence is CASSYSPGGNTIYF. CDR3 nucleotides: TGTGCCAGCAGTTACTCGCCAGGTGGAAACACCATATATTTT.

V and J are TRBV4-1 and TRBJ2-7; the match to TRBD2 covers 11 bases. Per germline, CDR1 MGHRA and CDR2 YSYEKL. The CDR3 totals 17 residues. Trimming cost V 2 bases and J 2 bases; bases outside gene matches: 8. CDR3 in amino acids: CASSQSGPGLAAYEQYF. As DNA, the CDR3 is TGCGCCAGCAGCCAATCCGGACCGGGACTAGCGGCCTACGAGCAGTACTTC.

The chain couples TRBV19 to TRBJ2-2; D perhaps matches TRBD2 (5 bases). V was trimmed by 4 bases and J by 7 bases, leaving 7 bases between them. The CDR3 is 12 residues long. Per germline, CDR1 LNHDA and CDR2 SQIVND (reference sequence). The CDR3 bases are TGTGCCAGTAGTAGCCGGGGCGGGGAGCTGTTTTTT. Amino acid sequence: CASSSRGGELFF.

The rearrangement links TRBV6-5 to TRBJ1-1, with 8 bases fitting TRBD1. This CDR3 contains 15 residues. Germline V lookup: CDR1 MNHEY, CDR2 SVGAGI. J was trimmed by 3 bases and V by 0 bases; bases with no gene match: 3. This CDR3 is CASSYSDRGDTEAFF. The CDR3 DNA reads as TGTGCCAGCAGTTACTCTGACAGGGGCGACACTGAAGCTTTCTTT.

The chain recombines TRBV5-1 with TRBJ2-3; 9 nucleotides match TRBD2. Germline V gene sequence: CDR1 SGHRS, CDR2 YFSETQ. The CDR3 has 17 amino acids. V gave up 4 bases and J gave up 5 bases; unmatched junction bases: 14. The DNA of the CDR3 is TGCGCCAGCAGCCCCCTGCCGGCGGGAGGGCCTAAAGATACGCAGTATTTT. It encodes CASSPLPAGGPKDTQYF.

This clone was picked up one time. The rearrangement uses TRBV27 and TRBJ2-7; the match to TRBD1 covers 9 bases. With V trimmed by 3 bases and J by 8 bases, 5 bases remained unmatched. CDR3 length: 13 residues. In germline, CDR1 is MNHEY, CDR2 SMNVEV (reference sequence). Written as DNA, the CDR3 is TGTGCCAGCAGTTTGCGGGACAGGGAACAGCAGTACTTC. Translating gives CASSLRDREQQYF.

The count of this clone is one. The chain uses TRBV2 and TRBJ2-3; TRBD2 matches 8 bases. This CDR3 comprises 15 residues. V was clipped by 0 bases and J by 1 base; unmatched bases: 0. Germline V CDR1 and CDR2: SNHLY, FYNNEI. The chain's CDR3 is CASSEALAGTDTQYF. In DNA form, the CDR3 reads TGTGCCAGCAGTGAAGCACTAGCGGGCACAGATACGCAGTATTTT.

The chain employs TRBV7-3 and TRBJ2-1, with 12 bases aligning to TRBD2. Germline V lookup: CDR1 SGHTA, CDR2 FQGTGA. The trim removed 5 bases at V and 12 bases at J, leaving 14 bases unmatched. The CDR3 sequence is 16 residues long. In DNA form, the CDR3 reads TGTGCCAGCAGCCCAACCCTAGCGGGAGGGCCGGGGCGGCAGTTCTTC. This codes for CASSPTLAGGPGRQFF.

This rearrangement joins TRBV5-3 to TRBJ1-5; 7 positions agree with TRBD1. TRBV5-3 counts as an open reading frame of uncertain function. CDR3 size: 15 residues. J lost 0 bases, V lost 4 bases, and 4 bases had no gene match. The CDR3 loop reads CARSPGQISNQPQHF. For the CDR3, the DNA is TGTGCCAGAAGCCCGGGACAGATTAGCAATCAGCCCCAGCATTTT.

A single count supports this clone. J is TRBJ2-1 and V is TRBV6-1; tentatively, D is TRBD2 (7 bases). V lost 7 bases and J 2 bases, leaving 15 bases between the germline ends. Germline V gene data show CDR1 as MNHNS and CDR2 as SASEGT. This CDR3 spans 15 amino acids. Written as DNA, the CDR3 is TGTGCCAGCAAGAAGGAGGGGGGGGCCTACAATGAGCAGTTCTTC. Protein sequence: CASKKEGGAYNEQFF.

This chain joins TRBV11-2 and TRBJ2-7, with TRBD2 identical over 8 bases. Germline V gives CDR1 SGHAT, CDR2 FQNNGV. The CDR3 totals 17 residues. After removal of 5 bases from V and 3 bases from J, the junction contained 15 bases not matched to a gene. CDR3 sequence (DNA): TGTGCCAGCAGCCCCTTCGGGGTAGCGGGGCACATCTACGAGCAGTACTTC. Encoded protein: CASSPFGVAGHIYEQYF.

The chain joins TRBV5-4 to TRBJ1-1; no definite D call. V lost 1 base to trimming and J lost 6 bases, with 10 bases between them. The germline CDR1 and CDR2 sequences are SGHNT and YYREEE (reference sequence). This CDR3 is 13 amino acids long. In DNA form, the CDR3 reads TGTGCCAGCAGCTTGTCGGCGCTACCTGAAGCTTTCTTT. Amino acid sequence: CASSLSALPEAFF.

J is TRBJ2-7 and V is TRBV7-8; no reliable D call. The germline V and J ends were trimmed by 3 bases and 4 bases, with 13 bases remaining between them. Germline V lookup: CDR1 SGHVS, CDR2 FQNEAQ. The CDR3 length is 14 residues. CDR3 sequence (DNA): TGTGCCAGCAGCTTCGGTCCGAGTAATTACGAGCAGTACTTC. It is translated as CASSFGPSNYEQYF.

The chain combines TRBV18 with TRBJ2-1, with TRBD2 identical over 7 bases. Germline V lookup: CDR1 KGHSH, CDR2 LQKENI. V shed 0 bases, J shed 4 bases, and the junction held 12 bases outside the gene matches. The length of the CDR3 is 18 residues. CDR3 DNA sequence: TGTGCCAGCTCACCACCTATCGCCTCAGCGGGACCATACAATGAGCAGTTCTTC. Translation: CASSPPIASAGPYNEQFF.

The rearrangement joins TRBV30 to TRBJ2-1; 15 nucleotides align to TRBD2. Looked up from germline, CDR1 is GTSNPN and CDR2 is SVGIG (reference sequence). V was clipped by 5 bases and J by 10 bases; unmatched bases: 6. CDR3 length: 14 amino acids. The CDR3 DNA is TGTGCCTGGTCCGGACTAGCGGGAGGGGGAGAGCAGTTCTTC. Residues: CAWSGLAGGGEQFF.

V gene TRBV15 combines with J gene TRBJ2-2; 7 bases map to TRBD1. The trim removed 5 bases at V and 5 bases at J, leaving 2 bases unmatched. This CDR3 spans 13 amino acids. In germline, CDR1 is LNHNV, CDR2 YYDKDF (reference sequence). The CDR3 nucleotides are TGTGCCACCAGCGAGGGGGCGACCGGGGAGCTGTTTTTT. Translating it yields CATSEGATGELFF. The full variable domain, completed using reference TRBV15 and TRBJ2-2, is DAMVIQNPRYQVTQFGKPVTLSCSQTLNHNVMYWYQQKSSQAPKLLFHYYDKDFNNEADTPDNFQSRRPNTSFCFLDIRSPGLGDTAMYLCATSEGATGELFFGEGSRLTVL.